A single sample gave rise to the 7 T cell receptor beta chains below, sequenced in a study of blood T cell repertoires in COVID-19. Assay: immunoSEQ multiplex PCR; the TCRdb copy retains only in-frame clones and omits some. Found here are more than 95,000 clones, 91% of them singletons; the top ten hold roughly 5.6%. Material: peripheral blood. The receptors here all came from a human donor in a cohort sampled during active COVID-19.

The CDR3 sequence: CASSYSIRGRSGQFF. The CDR3 DNA follows: TGTGCCAGCAGTTACTCCATTAGGGGAAGAAGTGGGCAGTTCTTC. The chain has TRBV6-2 or TRBV6-3 and TRBJ2-1, with D tentatively TRBD1 (5 bases). Trimming pared 0 bases from V and 12 bases from J, leaving 18 bases between. The CDR3 extends over 15 amino acids. The germline V gene has CDR1 MNHEY and CDR2 SVGEGT.

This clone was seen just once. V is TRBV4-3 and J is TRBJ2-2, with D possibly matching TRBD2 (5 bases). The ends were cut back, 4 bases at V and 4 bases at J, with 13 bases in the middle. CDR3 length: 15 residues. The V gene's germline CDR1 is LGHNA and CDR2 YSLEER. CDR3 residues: CASSPGSQSTGELFF. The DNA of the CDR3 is TGCGCCAGCAGCCCGGGATCCCAATCCACCGGGGAGCTGTTTTTT.

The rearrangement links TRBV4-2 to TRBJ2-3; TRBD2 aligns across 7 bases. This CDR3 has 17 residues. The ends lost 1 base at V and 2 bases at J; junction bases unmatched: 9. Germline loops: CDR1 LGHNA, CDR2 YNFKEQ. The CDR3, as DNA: TGTGCCAGCAGCCAAGCTTTATGGCGGGAGAACACAGATACGCAGTATTTT. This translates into CASSQALWRENTDTQYF.

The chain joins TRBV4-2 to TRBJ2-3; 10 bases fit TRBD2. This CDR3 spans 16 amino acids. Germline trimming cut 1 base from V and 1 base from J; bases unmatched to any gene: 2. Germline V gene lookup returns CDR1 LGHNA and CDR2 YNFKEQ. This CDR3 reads CASSQGTSGGTDTQYF. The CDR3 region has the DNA TGTGCCAGCAGCCAAGGAACTAGCGGGGGCACAGATACGCAGTATTTT.

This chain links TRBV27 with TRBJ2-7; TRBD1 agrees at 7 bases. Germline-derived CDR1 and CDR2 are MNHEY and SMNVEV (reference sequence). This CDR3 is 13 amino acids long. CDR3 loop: CASRGMVSYEQYF. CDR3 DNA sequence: TGTGCTTCCAGGGGGATGGTCTCCTACGAGCAGTACTTC.

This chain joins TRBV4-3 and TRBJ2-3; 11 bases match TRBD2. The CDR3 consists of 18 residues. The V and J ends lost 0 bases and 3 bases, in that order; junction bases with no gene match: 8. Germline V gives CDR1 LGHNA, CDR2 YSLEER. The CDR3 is CASSQEGLAGGPTDTQYF. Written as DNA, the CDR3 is TGCGCCAGCAGCCAAGAAGGTCTAGCGGGAGGACCTACAGATACGCAGTATTTT.

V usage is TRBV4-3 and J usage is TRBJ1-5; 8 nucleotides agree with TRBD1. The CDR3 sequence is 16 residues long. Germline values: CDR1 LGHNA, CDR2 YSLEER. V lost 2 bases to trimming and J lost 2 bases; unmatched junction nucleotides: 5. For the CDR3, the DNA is TGCGCCAGCAGCCAAACGACAGGGGAGGGCAATCAGCCCCAGCATTTT. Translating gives CASSQTTGEGNQPQHF.